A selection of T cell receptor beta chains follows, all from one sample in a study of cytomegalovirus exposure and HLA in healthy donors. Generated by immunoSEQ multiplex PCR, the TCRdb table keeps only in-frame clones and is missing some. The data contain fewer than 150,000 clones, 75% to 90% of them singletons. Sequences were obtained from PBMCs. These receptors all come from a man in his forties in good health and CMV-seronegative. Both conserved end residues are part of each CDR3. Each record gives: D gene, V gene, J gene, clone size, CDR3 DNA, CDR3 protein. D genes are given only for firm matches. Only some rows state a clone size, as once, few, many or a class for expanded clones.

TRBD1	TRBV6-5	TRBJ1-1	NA	TGTGCCAGCAGGAGGACAGGGTCGAGGGCTGAAGCTTTCTTT	CASRRTGSRAEAFF
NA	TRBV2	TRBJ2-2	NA	TGTGCCAGCAGTGCGGGAGAGGGGAACACCGGGGAGCTGTTTTTT	CASSAGEGNTGELFF
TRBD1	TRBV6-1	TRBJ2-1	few	TGTGCCAGCAGATACGGGCAGGGGGATGAGCAGTTCTTC	CASRYGQGDEQFF
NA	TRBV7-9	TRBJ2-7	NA	TGTGCCAGCAGCTTATACGGGGTCTACGAGCAGTACTTC	CASSLYGVYEQYF
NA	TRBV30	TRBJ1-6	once	TGTGCCTGGAGTAGTTCGGGGGGTTCACCCCTCCACTTT	CAWSSSGGSPLHF
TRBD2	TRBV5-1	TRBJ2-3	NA	TGCGCCAGCAGTAAAGTCCCGGGACTAGCGGTCATGGTAGATACGCAGTATTTT	CASSKVPGLAVMVDTQYF
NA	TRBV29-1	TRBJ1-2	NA	TGCAGCGTCCCTCAGGGCAGCTACTATGGCTACACCTTC	CSVPQGSYYGYTF
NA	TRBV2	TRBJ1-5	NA	TGTGCCAGCAGTGAAGAGGGGCGGTTAGGGCAGCCCCAGCATTTT	CASSEEGRLGQPQHF
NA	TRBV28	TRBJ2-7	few	TGTGCCAGCAGTTTCGGGGTAACCCCCTACGAGCAGTACTTC	CASSFGVTPYEQYF
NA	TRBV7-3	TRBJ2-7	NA	TGTGCCAGCAGCTTAGGGACCCCCCGGACAGACGAGCAGTACTTC	CASSLGTPRTDEQYF
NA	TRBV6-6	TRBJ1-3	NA	TGTGCCAGCGGGGAGGGAGGAACTGGAAACACCATATATTTT	CASGEGGTGNTIYF
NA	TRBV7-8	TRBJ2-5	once	TGTGCCAGCAGCTTCGGGAGACAGCTTAGTCAAGAGACCCAGTACTTC	CASSFGRQLSQETQYF
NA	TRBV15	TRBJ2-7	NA	TGTGCCACCAGTTTCCGCGGAGGGTCCTACGAGCAGTACTTC	CATSFRGGSYEQYF
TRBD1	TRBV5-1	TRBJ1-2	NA	TGCGCCAGCAGCTTGGAGGGGGCCCGCGGAATCGGTGGTGGCTACACCTTC	CASSLEGARGIGGGYTF
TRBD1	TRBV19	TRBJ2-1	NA	TGTGCCAGTAGTATAGATACCGGGACAGGGGCCGGTGAGCAGTTCTTC	CASSIDTGTGAGEQFF
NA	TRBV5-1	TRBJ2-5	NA	TGCGCCAGCAGCTACGGGGGACAAGAGACCCAGTACTTC	CASSYGGQETQYF
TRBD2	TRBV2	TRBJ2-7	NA	TGTGCCAGCAGTGGGCTCCCTGGGACTAACTACGAGCAGTACTTC	CASSGLPGTNYEQYF
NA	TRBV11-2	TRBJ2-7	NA	TGTGCCAGCAGCTCGCTTAGCTCCTACGAGCAGTACTTC	CASSSLSSYEQYF
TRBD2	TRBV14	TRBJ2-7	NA	TGTGCCAGCAGTCCGACTAGCGGGAGACCCTACGAGCAGTACTTC	CASSPTSGRPYEQYF
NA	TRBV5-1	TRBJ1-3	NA	TGCGCCAGCAGCTTGCAGGGGTCAGGAAACACCATATATTTT	CASSLQGSGNTIYF
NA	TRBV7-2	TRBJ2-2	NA	TGTGCCAGCAGCTTAGATTTTCTCGGGGGAACCGGGGAGCTGTTTTTT	CASSLDFLGGTGELFF
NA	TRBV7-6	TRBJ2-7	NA	TGTGCCAGCAGCACAGCGGACGGTTACGAGCAGTACTTC	CASSTADGYEQYF
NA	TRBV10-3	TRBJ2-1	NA	TGTGCCATCAGTGACTCTAGGGGGAGCTCCTACAATGAGCAGTTCTTC	CAISDSRGSSYNEQFF
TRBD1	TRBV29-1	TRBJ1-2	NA	TGCAGCGTTGAAGCCGGGACAGGGTACGGCTACACCTTC	CSVEAGTGYGYTF
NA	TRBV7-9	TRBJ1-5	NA	TGTGCCAGCAGCTCCTCTACTGCGTGGAATCAGCCCCAGCATTTT	CASSSSTAWNQPQHF
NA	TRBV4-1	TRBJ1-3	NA	TGCGCCAGCAGCCCTGAGGGTGTTGGAAACACCATATATTTT	CASSPEGVGNTIYF
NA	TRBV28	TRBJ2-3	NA	TGTGCCAGCAATTCCCCACTACAGGGTACAGATACGCAGTATTTT	CASNSPLQGTDTQYF
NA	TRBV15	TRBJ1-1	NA	TGTGCCACCAGCAGAGATGGGGGGGCAAGTGAAGCTTTCTTT	CATSRDGGASEAFF
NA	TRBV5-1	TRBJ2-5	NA	TGCGCCAGCAGCTTAACCACAGGCCAAGAGACCCAGTACTTC	CASSLTTGQETQYF
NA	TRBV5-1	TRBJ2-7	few	TGCGCCAGCAGCTTGGAACAGTTGTACGAGCAGTACTTC	CASSLEQLYEQYF
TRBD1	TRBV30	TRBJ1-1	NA	TGTGCCTGGAGTGTTACCGGGACAGGGGAGGATGAAGCTTTCTTT	CAWSVTGTGEDEAFF
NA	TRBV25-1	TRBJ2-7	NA	TGTGCCAGCAGTGAATTTGCGGGATCCTACGAGCAGTACTTC	CASSEFAGSYEQYF
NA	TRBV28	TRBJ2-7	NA	TGTGCCAGCAGTTTATACGTACAAAGCTCCTACGAGCAGTACTTC	CASSLYVQSSYEQYF
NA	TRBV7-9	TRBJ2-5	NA	TGTGCCAGCAGCTACGGGATCCAAGAGACCCAGTACTTC	CASSYGIQETQYF
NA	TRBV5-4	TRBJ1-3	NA	TGTGCCAGCAGCCACCGGGGAGAGGACACCATATATTTT	CASSHRGEDTIYF
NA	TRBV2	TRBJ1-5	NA	TGTGCCAGCAGTCCCGGGACTCAGTCGTTAAGCAATCAGCCCCAGCATTTT	CASSPGTQSLSNQPQHF
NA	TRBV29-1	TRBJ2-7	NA	TGCAGCGTTGAAGGAGGGAACGGTCAGTACGAGCAGTACTTC	CSVEGGNGQYEQYF
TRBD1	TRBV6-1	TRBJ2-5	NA	TGTGCCAGCACGGGCTTCCTAGGACAGACAGGGGCCCAGTACTTC	CASTGFLGQTGAQYF
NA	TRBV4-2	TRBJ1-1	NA	TGTGCCAGCAGCCTCCGGGTCAACACTGAAGCTTTCTTT	CASSLRVNTEAFF
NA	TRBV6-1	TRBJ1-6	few	TGTGCCAGCAGTGCAGCTCCAGGGCTCCCCAATAATTCACCCCTCCACTTT	CASSAAPGLPNNSPLHF
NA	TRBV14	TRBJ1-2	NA	TGTGCCAGCAGCCAAGATTCGGAGCCCTATGGCTACACCTTC	CASSQDSEPYGYTF
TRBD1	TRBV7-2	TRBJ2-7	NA	TGTGCCAGCACCCAGGACAGGGTAGCTACCTACGAGCAGTACTTC	CASTQDRVATYEQYF
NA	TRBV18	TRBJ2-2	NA	TGTGCCAGCTCAAACAGGGACACCGGGGAGCTGTTTTTT	CASSNRDTGELFF
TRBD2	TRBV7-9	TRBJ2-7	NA	TGTGCCAGCAGCTACGGACTAGCGGGGGAGCAGTACTTC	CASSYGLAGEQYF
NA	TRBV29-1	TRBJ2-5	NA	TGCAGCGTTAGCCACGGACATTTCGGGGAGACCCAGTACTTC	CSVSHGHFGETQYF
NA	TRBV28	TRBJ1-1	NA	TGTGCCAGCAGTTCCCCCGGTTTGAACACTGAAGCTTTCTTT	CASSSPGLNTEAFF
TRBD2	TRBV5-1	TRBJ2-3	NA	TGCGCCAGCAGCCGGACTAGCGGTTACACAGATACGCAGTATTTT	CASSRTSGYTDTQYF
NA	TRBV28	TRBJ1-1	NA	TGTGCCAGCCGACCAGGGGACCCCGCGAACACTGAAGCTTTCTTT	CASRPGDPANTEAFF
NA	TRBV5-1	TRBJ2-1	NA	TGCGCCAGCAGCTCCCAGGGACAAACGGGGAATGAGCAGTTCTTC	CASSSQGQTGNEQFF
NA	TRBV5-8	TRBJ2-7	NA	TGTGCCAGCAGCCCGCGGAAGCACGAGCAGTACTTC	CASSPRKHEQYF
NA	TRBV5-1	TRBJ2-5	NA	TGCGCCAGCAGCTTCGGGGCGGGGGAGACCCAGTACTTC	CASSFGAGETQYF
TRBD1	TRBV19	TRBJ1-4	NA	TGTGCCAGTGCCGGCGGACAGGGGACAGGAAAACTGTTTTTT	CASAGGQGTGKLFF
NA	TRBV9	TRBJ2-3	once	TGTGCCAGCAGCGTAGGATCCCACGCGGGCACAGATACGCAGTATTTT	CASSVGSHAGTDTQYF